These 17 T cell receptor beta chains were sequenced from one sample in a study of CD8+ T cells in alopecia areata. The sequencing template was cDNA reverse transcribed from extracted RNA. The assay was immunoSEQ multiplex PCR, and TCRdb's table has in-frame clones only and misses some. The sample includes 65,000 to 100,000 clones, roughly half seen only once; the top ten take 5.5% to 6.5%. The sequencing sample was made of NKG2D-high CD8+ T cells sorted from blood. Source of these receptors: a human donor with alopecia areata.

The chain carries TRBV29-1 and TRBJ1-2; unclear D gene. The CDR3 runs 11 residues. Per germline, CDR1 SQVTM and CDR2 ANQGSEA. Trimming pared 3 bases from V and 5 bases from J, leaving 7 bases between. The CDR3 here is CSVDGSYGYTF. CDR3 DNA sequence: TGCAGCGTTGACGGGTCTTATGGCTACACCTTC.

There are a few counts of this clone. The chain has TRBV20-1 and TRBJ2-1; D gene ambiguous. Between the trimmed V and J ends, which lost 6 bases and 3 bases, there was a span of 6 bases. The CDR3 covers 11 residues. Germline V CDR1 and CDR2: DFQATT, SNEGSKA (reference sequence). CDR3 sequence: CSADVYNEQFF. The CDR3, as DNA: TGCAGTGCGGACGTCTACAATGAGCAGTTCTTC.

This clone was seen a few times. The V call is TRBV28, the J call TRBJ2-5, with no clear D. The CDR3 totals 14 residues. V lost 5 bases and J lost 3, with 13 bases in between. The germline V gene encodes CDR1 MDHEN and CDR2 SYDVKM. The CDR3 region is CASSTTGPKETQYF. The CDR3 region has the DNA TGTGCCAGCAGTACAACTGGGCCCAAAGAGACCCAGTACTTC.

This chain uses TRBV2 with TRBJ2-1; weak D call: TRBD2 (6 bases). Trimming cost V 1 base and J 0 bases, with 13 bases left between them. CDR1 and CDR2 (germline): SNHLY, FYNNEI. This CDR3 has 17 residues. The CDR3 sequence: CASSEDVVGSSYNEQFF. The CDR3 coding sequence is TGTGCCAGCAGTGAAGACGTAGTCGGGAGCTCCTACAATGAGCAGTTCTTC.

Only one count was recorded for this clone. The J gene is TRBJ2-3, the V gene TRBV6-5; D gene uncertain. The CDR3 extends over 12 amino acids. Trimming removed 5 bases from V and 5 bases from J, with 8 bases in between. In germline, CDR1 is MNHEY, CDR2 SVGAGI. The CDR3 loop reads CASSNPGDTQYF. The CDR3 coding sequence is TGTGCCAGCAGTAACCCTGGAGATACGCAGTATTTT.

This clone was counted between two and nine times. This chain links TRBV28 with TRBJ1-1; D gene uncertain. Trimming took off 7 bases at V and 8 bases at J, with 20 bases between the two ends. The CDR3 sequence is 14 residues long. In germline, CDR1 is MDHEN, CDR2 SYDVKM. CDR3 residues: CASKQTGRRDEAFF. The CDR3 DNA reads TGTGCCAGCAAACAAACCGGGCGGCGAGACGAAGCTTTCTTT.

CDR3 nucleotides: TGCAGCGTTGGGGCCGGGGACCCTGAAGCTTTCTTT. Translation gives CSVGAGDPEAFF. The gene calls are TRBV29-1 and TRBJ1-1; D is possibly TRBD1 (5 bases). The V end was cut by 4 bases, the J end by 6 bases, with 12 bases between. The CDR3 contains 12 residues. Germline loops: CDR1 SQVTM, CDR2 ANQGSEA.

This chain connects TRBV5-4 to TRBJ2-7; tentative D call: TRBD2 (6 bases). The CDR3 has 14 residues. CDR1 and CDR2 from the germline V gene are SGHNT and YYREEE (reference sequence). V lost 0 bases and J lost 6, with 13 bases in between. CDR3 amino acids: CASSLEGGHAEQYF. Written as DNA, the CDR3 is TGTGCCAGCAGCTTGGAGGGAGGTCACGCCGAGCAGTACTTC.

The chain carries TRBV28 and TRBJ2-7; D gene ambiguous. The CDR3 sequence is 10 residues long. V was cut by 3 bases and J by 5 bases, with 2 bases left in between. Germline CDR1 and CDR2: MDHEN and SYDVKM. The CDR3, as DNA: TGTGCCAGCAGTTTCCACGAGCAGTACTTC. Protein: CASSFHEQYF.

Comment on this clone: Additional DNA sequences in this sample encode the identical CDR3. The chain couples TRBV30 to TRBJ1-5; 10 bases match TRBD1. This CDR3 is built from 14 residues. J lost 5 bases, V lost 0 bases, and 1 base had no gene match. Germline lookup yields CDR1 GTSNPN and CDR2 SVGIG (reference sequence). This CDR3 reads CAWSVGQGDQPQHF. The CDR3 bases are TGTGCCTGGAGTGTAGGACAGGGGGATCAGCCCCAGCATTTT. The whole variable domain, filled in from reference TRBV30 and TRBJ1-5, reads SQTIHQWPATLVQPVGSPLSLECTVEGTSNPNLYWYRQAAGRGLQLLFYSVGIGQISSEVPQNLSASRPQDRQFILSSKKLLLSDSGFYLCAWSVGQGDQPQHFGDGTRLSIL.

With regard to this clone: Different DNA sequences within this sample yield the same CDR3. V gene TRBV5-1 combines with J gene TRBJ2-7; no clear D gene. The germline CDR1 and CDR2 sequences are SGHRS and YFSETQ. V was trimmed by 0 bases and J by 3 bases, leaving 4 bases between them. The CDR3 length is 12 residues. This CDR3 is CASSLGDYEQYF. In DNA, the CDR3 is TGCGCCAGCAGCTTGGGGGACTACGAGCAGTACTTC.

The genes are TRBV7-9 and TRBJ2-7, with no clear D. Germline V gene data show CDR1 as SEHNR and CDR2 as FQNEAQ (reference sequence). The germline V and J ends were trimmed by 1 base and 6 bases, with 4 bases remaining between them. The CDR3 length is 11 residues. The CDR3 sequence: CASSLGAEQYF. CDR3 sequence (DNA): TGTGCCAGCAGCTTAGGGGCCGAGCAGTACTTC.

V gene TRBV19 combines with J gene TRBJ1-1; D ambiguous. Per the germline V gene, CDR1 is LNHDA and CDR2 is SQIVND (reference sequence). CDR3 length: 11 amino acids. V was cut by 8 bases and J by 5 bases, with 9 bases left in between. The CDR3, as DNA: TGTGCCAGTCTTTATGGGACTGAAGCTTTCTTT. Its translation: CASLYGTEAFF.

This clone was detected a few times. The V call is TRBV7-9, the J call TRBJ1-4; D uncertain. Trimming removed 6 bases from V and 3 bases from J, with 8 bases in between. Germline lookup yields CDR1 SEHNR and CDR2 FQNEAQ (reference sequence). This CDR3 region has 13 residues. The DNA of the CDR3 is TGTGCCAGCAGACACCCATCTAATGAAAAACTGTTTTTT. This sequence encodes CASRHPSNEKLFF.

This clone was detected a few times. The chain recombines TRBV28 with TRBJ2-1; TRBD2 matches at 12 bases. The CDR3 loop spans 18 amino acids. The V gene end was trimmed by 1 base and the J gene end by 0 bases; junction bases not matched to a gene: 4. CDR1 and CDR2 (germline): MDHEN, SYDVKM. The CDR3 region is CASSLSLAGGSSYNEQFF. CDR3 sequence (DNA): TGTGCCAGCAGTTTATCCCTAGCGGGAGGGAGCTCCTACAATGAGCAGTTCTTC.

This clone has just a few counts. This chain uses TRBV7-9 with TRBJ2-1, with TRBD2 identical over 13 bases. The CDR3 totals 15 residues. CDR1 SEHNR and CDR2 FQNEAQ come from the germline V gene (reference sequence). The trim removed 5 bases at V and 6 bases at J, leaving 4 bases unmatched. As DNA, the CDR3 is TGTGCCAGCAGCGCCGGGACTAGCGGGGCCAATGAGCAGTTCTTC. Protein sequence: CASSAGTSGANEQFF.

A few counts support this clone. The chain joins TRBV29-1 to TRBJ2-1, with TRBD2 matching over 9 bases. Germline V gene lookup returns CDR1 SQVTM and CDR2 ANQGSEA. The CDR3 is 15 amino acids. With V trimmed by 0 bases and J by 6 bases, 6 bases remained unmatched. CDR3 protein: CSVEDWRGGGNEQFF. Written as DNA, the CDR3 is TGCAGCGTTGAAGACTGGCGGGGGGGAGGCAATGAGCAGTTCTTC.